The table lists the clone carrying this T cell receptor (beta chain) with a count of one. The V gene end was trimmed by 3 bases and the J gene end by 4 bases; junction bases not matched to a gene: 6. Germline CDR1 is MGHRA and CDR2 is YSYEKL. The CDR3 consists of 16 residues. The sample originates from a study of blood T cell repertoires in COVID-19. Study as a whole: The study drew acute and convalescent COVID-19 samples from the United States, Italy and Spain. The analysed material was cDNA or gDNA that came from T cells, B-cell-depleted T cells, or PBMCs.

Authors' processing steps: Amplification from reference gene primers served as the basis for estimated nucleated cell counts. TCRdb's table, derived via immunoSEQ multiplex PCR, lists solely in-frame clones and lacks some. V, J and clone size reflect that table, while D and trimming were determined from the DNA. This table has around 18,000 clones, 80% appearing once. The sequenced material came from peripheral blood. The V call is TRBV4-1, the J call TRBJ2-2; the match to TRBD2 covers 9 bases. The sequence was obtained from a man aged 80 or over with acute or convalescent COVID-19. CDR3 residues: CASSHLAGAGTGELFF. Written as DNA, the CDR3 is TGCGCCAGCAGCCACTTAGCGGGGGCAGGCACCGGGGAGCTGTTTTTT.